What follows describes a single T cell receptor (beta chain). Its antigen is unknown. Sequencing was performed with immunoSEQ multiplex PCR; in TCRdb, only in-frame clones are kept and a portion is missing. The data show 85,000 to 100,000 clones, with 93% seen just once and about 2% held by the top ten. The source of the sample is a study of graft-versus-host responses after intestinal transplantation. General study results and limits: GvH clones occurred in recipient marrow; some first appeared in ileum or blood. Graft-donor T cell macrochimerism coincided with high graft-versus-host to host-versus-graft clonal ratios in allografts.

Germline V gene sequence: CDR1 GTSNPN, CDR2 SVGIG (reference sequence). This CDR3 has 12 residues. The ends were cut back, 4 bases at V and 6 bases at J, with 10 bases in the middle. V and J are TRBV30 and TRBJ1-5, with a possible D match to TRBD1 (5 bases). This material consisted of unstimulated CD8+ T cells sorted from spleen or lymph node cells, taken before intestinal transplant. This clonotype was sampled from a human donor who received an intestinal transplant. The CDR3 loop is CAWNQGVQPQHF. CDR3 DNA sequence: TGTGCCTGGAACCAGGGCGTTCAGCCCCAGCATTTT.